This TCR beta chain derives from a study of blood T cell repertoires in COVID-19 (dated by TCRdb to about 2020). Regarding the complete study: The collaborator samples originated in the United States, Italy and Spain and spanned the acute and convalescent phases of COVID-19. The prospective study material was composed of cDNA or gDNA derived from T cells, B-cell-depleted T cells, or PBMCs. The dataset comprised deeply sampled blood TCRbeta repertoires from subjects exposed to, actively infected with, or recovered from COVID-19. A freely available public database, intended as a resource for researchers studying the immune response to SARS-CoV-2, is where the repertoires were released. The samples were drawn from the first 160 participants of the ongoing ImmuneRACE study and from under 1,500 subjects provided by 6 global collaborators. Sample metadata almost always included a de-identified subject ID, COVID-19 status, age in years and sex. Where HLA class I and class II types were available, the types were taken from metadata supplied by the sample provider, not from assay-based typing. Results and caveats for the whole study, not just this receptor: Clinical and demographic metadata were provided uncurated, with the amount varying by source and participant.

Collaborating institutions collected whole blood in K2EDTA tubes following their own protocols. For TCRbeta analysis, collaborators shipped samples in one of three forms: frozen whole blood, isolated PBMCs, or DNA extracted from either of those sample types. Trimming costs V 3 bases and J 17 bases, and their ends lie 19 bases apart. In the germline V gene (reference sequence), CDR1 corresponds to LGHDT and CDR2 to YNNKEL. The CDR3, cysteine through phenylalanine, is 13 amino acids long. The sequence is cut down to CDR3 DNA, 39 bases in frame from base 1. With respect to this clone: No cognate antigen has been identified for it. No clone much larger than this one lies a single base away; base qualities are absent.

The immunoSEQ Assay, a bias-controlled multiplex PCR, was used to amplify TCRbeta CDR3 regions from genomic DNA. Per the source publication's procedure: The number of nucleated cells in each sample was estimated from the amplification of reference gene primers within the assay. Sequence reads were collapsed and filtered to measure the absolute abundance of every unique TCRbeta CDR3 rearrangement. For each sample, productive Simpson clonality was calculated as the square root of Simpson's diversity index across productive rearrangements. TCRdb retrieved this table from immuneACCESS and kept in-frame rearrangements only. Not all clones are present; in checked studies, unresolved V genes account for under half, and no reason is known for the remainder. V and J calls and clone size are as listed in that table; D and trimming were resolved from the DNA. The table for this sample lists 45,000 or so clones; about 80% of them were counted only once. Clones ranked in the top ten supply 35% to 45% of the sample.

This clonotype was sampled from a human donor in a cohort sampled during active COVID-19. Source material: peripheral blood. Recombination linked TRBV3-1 (or the pseudogene TRBV3-2) to TRBJ2-2, with a tentative D gene TRBD1 over 6 matching bases. The CDR3 loop reads CASSQGSRGYIFF. The DNA sequence is TGTGCCAGCAGCCAGGGGTCAAGGGGGTATATCTTTTTT.